Listed here is a single T cell receptor beta chain. Its antigen is currently not known. Per-base qualities were not stored, and no clone one base away is much larger. The record originates from a study of post-analysis software for immune sequencing data (dated by TCRdb to between 2014 and 2017). Concerning the study at large: The recorded disease courses included relapsing-remitting, secondary progressive and progressive-relapsing multiple sclerosis, and some patients had no subtype annotation. The patient repertoires were set against under 12 previously published healthy control repertoires from donors whose ages ranged from roughly 6 to 26 years. A subset of samples was prepared in parallel using single-end sample barcoding, then pooled and co-amplified after Illumina adapter ligation.

V and J are trimmed by 0 bases and 0 bases, and the gene matches miss 5 bases of the junction. The CDR3 runs 17 amino acids, cysteine and phenylalanine included. Only the CDR3 region is kept as DNA, spanning 51 bases read in frame from base 1. CDR1 is given as DFQATT and CDR2 as SNEGSKA, both from the germline V gene (reference sequence). To demonstrate the VDJtools post-analysis software, the study profiled TCR beta repertoires from the peripheral blood of about a dozen young patients with multiple sclerosis. Multiple sclerosis patients were children and adolescents aged roughly 6 to 16 years. Study-wide conclusions, independent of this receptor: The multiple sclerosis patient group was slightly younger than the control group. Strong co-clustering of samples prepared in the same batch was shown by direct clustering with F measure, prompting a batch-effect correction. Roughly 5 TRBV segments, including TRBV5-6, TRBV5-1 and TRBV20-1, were significantly more frequent in patients than controls. Significantly lower normalized Chao1 diversity was found in multiple sclerosis patients than in controls, suggesting substantial peripheral T-cell clonal expansion.

Library construction relied on PCR. TCRdb shows the sequencer as Illumina HiSeq 2500. To reduce PCR and sequencing biases, unique molecular identifiers were incorporated into the TCR beta cDNA libraries. Roughly 0.5 million cDNA molecules were obtained per 1 to 10 million input T cells, so each molecule approximated one T cell. Patient libraries were prepared and sequenced with the same protocol used for the earlier healthy control dataset. Within a given batch, samples were prepared together, multiplexed and sequenced on the same HiSeq lane. Turning to the authors' computational methods: MIGEC was used to process the raw barcoded reads, and molecular identifier groups with only a single read were discarded before consensus assembly and CDR3 extraction. Clonotype tables were post-analysed with VDJtools, normalizing diversity by down-sampling all datasets to the smallest sample size. To correct batch-related cross-sample contamination, repertoire overlap clustering matched CDR3 amino acid sequences but not nucleotide sequences. The public reads were reprocessed in TCRdb via fastp at Q25 and MiXCR, keeping in-frame beta chains. Duplicate CDR3 protein sequences are folded into a single record with the most common DNA and genes. TCRdb assigned the V and J calls; the authors' analysis was not used. This sample is represented by 750,000 to 950,000 distinct CDR3 sequences; approximately 53% of them were singletons. The top ten hold approximately 4.5% of the sample.

The rearranged segments are TRBV20-1 and TRBJ1-6; TRBD1 lines up with 7 middle nucleotides. This TCR was recovered from a girl between 5 and 17 years old with multiple sclerosis. Sample: blood. CDR3 region: CSAREGRGSSYNSPLHF. The bases read TGCAGTGCTAGAGAGGGCAGGGGGAGCTCCTATAATTCACCCCTCCACTTT.